The TCR beta chain described here comes from a study of cytomegalovirus exposure and HLA in healthy donors (dated by TCRdb to the late 2010s). Broadly, across the study: An earlier analysis of several hundred of the donors reported about 300 Gb of sequence data and 95 million to 120 million unique TCR beta sequences obtained from roughly 170 million T cells. An early release covering roughly 600 HLA-typed donors comprised approximately 300 gigabases of sequencing data and 85 million or so unique TCR sequences. Of the 350 to 400 genotyped donors, approximately 83% fell in the genetic ancestry cluster associated with self-reported Caucasian donors. The study was designed to test whether signatures of past pathogen exposure could be identified by cataloging public T cell receptors. The study used immunosequencing to profile the T cell repertoires of around 600 subjects and linked those repertoires to cytomegalovirus serostatus. Along with the approximately 650-subject first cohort, a separate validation cohort of over a hundred different subjects was used. To predict cytomegalovirus infection status, the study combined high-throughput TCR immunosequencing, statistical association of individual TCRs with disease status, and machine learning. A later analysis re-analyzed previously published TCR beta repertoires from roughly 690 donors and added high-resolution HLA genotyping to study TCR occurrence patterns. In the later analysis, no new phenotypic data were used to find candidate immune exposures; instead, reliance was placed on TCR beta sequences and their occurrence across donors. An earlier analysis of fewer than 700 of the donors applied high-throughput TCR beta sequencing to assess whether each TCR beta V gene segment acted as functional or pseudogenic. Donor age, sex, ethnicity and CMV serostatus were collected together with the repertoire data. Genome-wide SNP genotypes for about 65% of the roughly 670 donors were used in a later genetic analysis, which treated that subset as a discovery cohort. All discovery cohort repertoires had been generated using a single sequencing platform. HLA typing covered class I and class II loci at four-digit resolution. Typing coverage varied by locus: roughly 620-640 donors for A, B, C, DRB1 and DQB1; roughly 520 for DQA1; over 600 for DPA1; more than 450 for DPB1. Four to six DR-DQ haplotypes were handled as single units for association and clustering, since linkage in the cohort was strong. Among 398 genotyped donors of the cohort, an average of about 240,000 unique TCR beta nucleotide sequences was sequenced per donor, of which roughly 17% were non-productive. Paper-wide results and their limitations: In a later analysis, TCR association rates were found to vary across HLA loci, with the most associated TCRs seen for DRB1 alleles and the fewest for HLA-C alleles. The classifier was reported to diagnose cytomegalovirus status with high specificity and sensitivity in both the original and validation cohorts. Several of the top co-occurrence clusters appeared to be linked to parvovirus B19, influenza, CMV and Epstein-Barr virus, according to a later analysis. A further reported finding was that TCR beta sequences accurately predicted the HLA-A and HLA-B alleles for most subjects in the first cohort. Most TCR sequences were seen in very few donors, while some public TCRs were found in many individuals. A later genetic analysis associated a missense DCLRE1C variant with V-gene and J-gene trimming of TCR beta chains, and an independent cohort replicated the association. Compared with the approximately 700-donor mean, donors in an Asian-associated ancestry cluster had fewer N-insertions in productive TCRs, according to a later genetic analysis. Because counts were too low, seventeen rarely observed V segments, including chromosome 9 orphons, were excluded from the earlier analysis of several hundred of the donors. The study listed 164 TCR beta chains as associated with cytomegalovirus. In this cohort, only TCR beta chains were sequenced, and detectable features were limited by the absence of alpha or paired-chain data. HLA typing was unavailable for some donors at each locus, so association tests used only the typed subset. Correlated functional status among segregating V segments might reflect linkage disequilibrium, but an unknown experimental factor could not be ruled out. In a later analysis, HLA-associated TCR beta chains were found to be more clonally expanded and to have lower generation probabilities than equally common non-associated chains. A cluster of highly shared sequence variants was judged likely to represent a technical artifact of the sequencing pipeline. CMV serostatus was the only immune exposure information available for the cohort. In a later analysis, some 18,000 TCR beta sequences were associated with specific HLA alleles at a false discovery rate of 0.05. A later analysis found that most CMV-associated TCR beta chains appeared HLA-restricted, with HLA associations seemingly driven largely by CMV exposure. When HLA alleles, especially DR and DQ, strongly co-occurred, attributing TCR associations to individual alleles was difficult. Sequencing depth was assumed to be roughly uniform across donors in the presence/absence analyses, though that assumption may not hold. According to the authors, the approach could potentially be generalized to other disease states and immunological phenotypes. In an earlier analysis of 450 to 750 of the donors, most TCR beta V segments appeared in productive rearrangements about 87% or about 30% of the time, broadly matching IMGT annotations. Because the 87-base-pair reads could not distinguish some IMGT-functional V segments, including TRBV6-2 and TRBV6-3, those segments were excluded. In vitro tests confirmed that a few of the cytomegalovirus-associated TCR beta chains recognize cytomegalovirus antigens.

As concerns this clone: It lacks a known antigen. No quality values exist for individual bases; no much larger clone is one base distant.

The cohort consisted of 600 or so healthy bone marrow donors. All cohort members were sampled while nominally healthy, although unrecorded immune exposures were likely present. The donor tested CMV seronegative and was one of the 352 seronegative cohort members. Every donor gave a peripheral blood sample, and the peripheral blood mononuclear cells from that sample were used for TCR beta sequencing. The Qiagen DNeasy Blood Extraction Kit was used to extract genomic DNA from the blood cell samples. The germline V gene encodes CDR1 MNHEY and CDR2 SMNVEV (reference sequence). The germline V and J ends show losses of 2 bases and 4 bases respectively, and no gene match explains 12 bases of the junction. Including the terminal cysteine and phenylalanine, the CDR3 comprises 18 residues. Here the CDR3 DNA is all that survives: 54 bases in frame from base 1. The library was produced with the immunoSEQ multiplex PCR assay. A mixture of 60 forward primers for TCR Vbeta segments and 13 reverse primers for TCR Jbeta segments was used in the multiplex PCR. Amplification of the CDR3 region of rearranged TCR beta genes was performed with a multiplex PCR assay on genomic DNA. On the Illumina HiSeq System, the amplified TCR beta libraries were sequenced as 87-base-pair reads. The authors' pipeline ran thus. A later analysis counted approximately 76 million unique TCR beta chains across the 700 or so repertoires, and 10 million to 11 million of these chains were shared by at least two donors. Raw reads were error-corrected and collapsed into unique sequences by a nearest-neighbor algorithm in which closely related sequences were merged to remove PCR and sequencing errors. To assign V, D and J gene segments, CDR3 sequences were aligned to IMGT reference sequences. For a sequence to be retained, a match of at least six nucleotides to both a V gene segment and a J gene segment was required. Rearrangements were called productive when the CDR3 lacked stop codons and stayed in frame with V and J; all others were non-productive. CDR3 was defined by IMGT convention, running from the second conserved V-encoded cysteine to the conserved J-encoded phenylalanine. In an earlier analysis of around 570 of the donors, sequences lacking an unambiguous match to a single V gene segment were excluded. An earlier analysis of under 750 of the donors called V segments functional above 56.7% productive rearrangements and segregating when the between-donor standard deviation exceeded 5%. A statistical classification framework was built to diagnose cytomegalovirus status from the catalog of TCR beta chain sequences. In a later analysis, V and J genes were assigned by comparing TCR nucleotide sequences against IMGT/GENE-DB human TR gene sequences. A later analysis assigned CDR3 sequences and most-parsimonious VDJ recombination scenarios with the TCRdist pipeline. In a later analysis, each TCR beta chain was defined by its CDR3 amino acid sequence together with its V-gene family, and reads without a unique V-gene family were excluded. In a later analysis, around 600 highly shared, low-generation-probability nucleotide sequences were removed to address suspected cross-contamination and a sequencing artifact. In a later analysis, a clonal expansion index for each public chain was calculated from normalized within-repertoire ranks of inferred template counts. Generation probabilities in a later analysis came from a VDJ recombination model fitted to out-of-frame rearrangements, and those results were checked against IGoR. A later analysis scored TCR-TCR, TCR-HLA and TCR-CMV co-occurrence with hypergeometric tests, applying a repertoire-size bias correction to TCR pairs. False discovery rates were estimated in a later analysis by permuting HLA or CMV assignments 20 times. In a later analysis, co-occurring TCRs were grouped with DBSCAN, and TCRdist sequence similarity was added when clustering was performed within HLA-allele-positive subsets. Co-occurrence clustering excluded repertoires with fewer than 30,000 or more than 120,000 public chains, plus five with anomalous nucleotide sharing. In its TCRdb copy, this immuneACCESS table keeps in-frame sequences only and misses some clones. Where compared with another copy, unresolved V genes explain less than half of these, and the others have no known cause. The V and J calls and the clone size are those of that table, but D and trimming were determined from the DNA. For this sample there are roughly 150,000 clones; roughly four fifths appear just once. Of the sample, around 2.4% is held by the ten largest clones.

The sequencing input was PBMCs. This clonotype was sampled from a female donor in good health and CMV-seronegative. The chain employs TRBV27 and TRBJ2-1; the central 9 bases match TRBD2. CDR3 loop: CASSLVYGASGKYNEQFF. The nucleotide sequence is TGTGCCAGCAGTTTAGTATACGGGGCTAGCGGGAAGTACAATGAGCAGTTCTTC.